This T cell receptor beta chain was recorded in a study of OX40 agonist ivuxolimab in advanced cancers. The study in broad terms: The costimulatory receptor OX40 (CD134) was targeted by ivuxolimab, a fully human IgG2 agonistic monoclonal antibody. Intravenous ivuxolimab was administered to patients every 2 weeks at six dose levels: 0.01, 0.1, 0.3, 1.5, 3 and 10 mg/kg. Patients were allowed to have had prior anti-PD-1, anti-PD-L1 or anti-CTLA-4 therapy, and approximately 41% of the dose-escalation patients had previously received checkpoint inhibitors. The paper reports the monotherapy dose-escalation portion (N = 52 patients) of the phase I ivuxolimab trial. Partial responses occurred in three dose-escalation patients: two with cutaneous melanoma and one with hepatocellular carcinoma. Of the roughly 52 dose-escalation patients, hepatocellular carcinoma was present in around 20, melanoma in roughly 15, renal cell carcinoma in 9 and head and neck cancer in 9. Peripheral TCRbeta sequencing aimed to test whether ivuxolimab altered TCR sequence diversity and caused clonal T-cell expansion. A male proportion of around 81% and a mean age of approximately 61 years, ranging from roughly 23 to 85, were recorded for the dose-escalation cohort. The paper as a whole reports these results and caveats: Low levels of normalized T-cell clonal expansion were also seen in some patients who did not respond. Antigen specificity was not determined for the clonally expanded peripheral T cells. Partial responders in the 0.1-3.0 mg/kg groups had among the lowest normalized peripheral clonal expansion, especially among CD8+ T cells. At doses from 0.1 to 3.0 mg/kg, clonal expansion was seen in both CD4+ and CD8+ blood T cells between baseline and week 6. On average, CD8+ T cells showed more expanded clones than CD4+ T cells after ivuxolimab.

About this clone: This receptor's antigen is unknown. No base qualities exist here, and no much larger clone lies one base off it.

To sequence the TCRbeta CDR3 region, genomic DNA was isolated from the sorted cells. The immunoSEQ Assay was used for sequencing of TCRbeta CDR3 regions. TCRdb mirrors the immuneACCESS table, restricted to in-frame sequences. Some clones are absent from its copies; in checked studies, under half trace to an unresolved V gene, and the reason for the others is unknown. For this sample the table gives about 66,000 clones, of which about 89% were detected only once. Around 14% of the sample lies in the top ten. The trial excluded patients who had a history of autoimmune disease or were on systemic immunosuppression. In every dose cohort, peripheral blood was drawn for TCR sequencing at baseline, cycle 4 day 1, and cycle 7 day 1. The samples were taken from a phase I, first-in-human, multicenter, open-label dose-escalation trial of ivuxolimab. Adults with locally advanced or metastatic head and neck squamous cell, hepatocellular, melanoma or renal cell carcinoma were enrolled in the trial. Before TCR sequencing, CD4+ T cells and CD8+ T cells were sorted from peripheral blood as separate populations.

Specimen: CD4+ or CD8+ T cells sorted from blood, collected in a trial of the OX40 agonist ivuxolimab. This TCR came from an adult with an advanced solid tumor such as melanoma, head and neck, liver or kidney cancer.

CDR3 reads: CASSRDNYEQYF. The DNA reads as follows: TGTGCCAGCAGCCGGGACAACTACGAGCAGTACTTC. The rearranged segments are TRBV7-9 and TRBJ2-7; the D gene is possibly TRBD1, with 6 bases matching. Trimming takes 5 bases from V and 3 bases from J, and the germline ends sit 8 bases apart. The cysteine opens and the phenylalanine closes a CDR3 of 12 amino acids. CDR3 DNA only is kept here, 36 bases in frame from base 1. The germline V gene (reference sequence) provides CDR1 SEHNR and CDR2 FQNEAQ.